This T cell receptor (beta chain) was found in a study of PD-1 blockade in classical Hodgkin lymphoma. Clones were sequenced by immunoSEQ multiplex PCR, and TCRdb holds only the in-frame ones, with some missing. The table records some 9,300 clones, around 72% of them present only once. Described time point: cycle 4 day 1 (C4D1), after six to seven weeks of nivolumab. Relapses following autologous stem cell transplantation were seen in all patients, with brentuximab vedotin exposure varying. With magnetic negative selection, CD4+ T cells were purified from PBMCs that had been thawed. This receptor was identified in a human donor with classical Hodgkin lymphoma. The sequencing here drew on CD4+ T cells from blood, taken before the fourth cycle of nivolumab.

CDR3 in amino acids: CSAAGPSTQYF. In DNA, the CDR3 is TGCAGTGCTGCCGGACCTTCTACGCAGTATTTT. The chain combines TRBV20-1 with TRBJ2-3; D is unclear. The germline V gene encodes CDR1 DFQATT and CDR2 SNEGSKA (reference sequence). Trimming took off 5 bases at V and 8 bases at J, with 11 bases between the two ends. The CDR3 is 11 residues long.